The next 15 T cell receptor beta chains were all read from a single sample in a study of cytomegalovirus exposure and HLA in healthy donors. The PCR contained 60 Vbeta and 13 Jbeta primers. The repertoire was sequenced with immunoSEQ multiplex PCR; TCRdb's copy has only in-frame clones and lacks some. The sample yields some 110,000 clones, around 77% seen once. Sequencing was done on a sample of PBMCs. These TCRs come from a man aged 50 or older in good health and CMV-seropositive.

As concerns this clone: A single base separates this from a much larger clone, so it may be a read error. This rearrangement joins TRBV7-6 to TRBJ1-1; D may be TRBD1 (5 bases). CDR3 length equals 13 residues. V gave up 5 bases and J gave up 1 base, with 8 bases separating them. Germline CDR1 reads SGHVS; CDR2 reads FNYEAQ. CDR3 in DNA: TGTGCCAGCAGCGTACAGGAGAACACTGAAGCTTTCTTT. Residues: CASSVQENTEAFF.

The rearrangement joins TRBV10-3 to TRBJ1-2; D unclear. The V end lost 4 bases, the J end lost 6 bases, and 9 bases lay between the germline ends. The germline V gene encodes CDR1 ENHRY and CDR2 SYGVKD. The CDR3 loop spans 12 amino acids. The CDR3 nucleotides are TGTGCCATCAGTGTAGGAGCTGATGGCTACACCTTC. It codes for CAISVGADGYTF.

The chain combines TRBV19 with TRBJ1-5, with D perhaps matching TRBD1 (6 bases). This CDR3 comprises 15 residues. Trimming took 6 bases from V and 2 from J, leaving 14 bases between them. Germline V gene lookup returns CDR1 LNHDA and CDR2 SQIVND (reference sequence). CDR3 region: CASRTQGTGNQPQHF. The CDR3 DNA reads TGTGCCAGTAGAACACAGGGTACAGGCAATCAGCCCCAGCATTTT.

The rearrangement joins TRBV7-6 to TRBJ2-1; TRBD2 might be the D (6 bases). CDR3 length: 13 residues. The V end was cut by 5 bases, the J end by 8 bases, with 13 bases between. Germline V lookup: CDR1 SGHVS, CDR2 FNYEAQ. The CDR3 sequence is CASSAGLTDEQFF. Here the CDR3 DNA reads TGTGCCAGCAGCGCGGGACTCACGGATGAGCAGTTCTTC. Supplemented by reference TRBV7-6 and TRBJ2-1, the full variable domain reads GAGVSQSPRYKVTKRGQDVALRCDPISGHVSLYWYRQALGQGPEFLTYFNYEAQQDKSGLPNDRFSAERPEGSISTLTIQRTEQRDSAMYRCASSAGLTDEQFFGPGTRLTVL.

The CDR3 spells CASSLGSGAGRTDTQYF. The CDR3, as DNA: TGTGCCAGCAGCTTGGGAAGTGGAGCGGGGAGGACAGATACGCAGTATTTT. The rearrangement joins TRBV5-4 to TRBJ2-3, with 7 bases fitting TRBD2. In germline, CDR1 is SGHNT, CDR2 YYREEE (reference sequence). The CDR3 spans 17 residues. J was trimmed by 3 bases and V by 0 bases; bases with no gene match: 10.

This chain connects TRBV4-3 to TRBJ1-6; D may be TRBD1 (5 bases). The CDR3 runs to 16 residues. Germline assignment: CDR1 LGHNA and CDR2 YSLEER. Trimming left V 2 bases short and J 10 bases short, with 18 bases between. CDR3 in DNA: TGCGCCAGCAGCCAAACCCAACGTGGGGGGAGGTCACCCCTCCACTTT. Translation gives CASSQTQRGGRSPLHF.

This clone was seen only once. The genes are TRBV5-1 and TRBJ1-2, with 9 bases fitting TRBD1. J gave up 5 bases and V 5 bases, and 7 bases lay outside the gene matches. Germline assignment: CDR1 SGHRS and CDR2 YFSETQ. This CDR3 is 14 amino acids long. The DNA of the CDR3 is TGCGCCAGCAGGAATACAGGGGGCCGGTATGGCTACACCTTC. It specifies CASRNTGGRYGYTF.

This sequence joins TRBV5-4 and TRBJ1-1; maybe TRBD1 (5 bases). This CDR3 contains 15 residues. The germline gives CDR1 SGHNT, CDR2 YYREEE (reference sequence). The V end lost 0 bases, the J end lost 5 bases, and 14 bases lay between the germline ends. This CDR3 reads CASSLAGGLRTEAFF. CDR3 coding DNA: TGTGCCAGCAGCTTGGCTGGGGGGTTGAGGACTGAAGCTTTCTTT.

The CDR3 DNA reads TGTGCCAGCAGTTTACCTCCCTCAGGGGCAAATGGCTACACCTTC. It encodes CASSLPPSGANGYTF. The V and J genes are TRBV28 and TRBJ1-2; D is perhaps TRBD1 (6 bases). Germline CDR1 reads MDHEN; CDR2 reads SYDVKM. The CDR3 sequence is 15 residues long. The germline V and J ends were trimmed by 2 bases and 6 bases, with 16 bases remaining between them.

This chain links TRBV4-1 with TRBJ2-1; 7 bases match TRBD2. The V segment lost 0 bases and the J segment 8 bases; nucleotides outside the gene matches: 13. This CDR3 has 17 amino acids. Germline assignment: CDR1 MGHRA and CDR2 YSYEKL. The CDR3 loop is CASSQDEGEGGPDEQFF. CDR3 bases: TGCGCCAGCAGCCAAGATGAAGGGGAGGGAGGGCCGGATGAGCAGTTCTTC.

The chain joins TRBV30 to TRBJ1-3; D is undetermined. V shed 2 bases and J shed 2 bases, with 10 bases lying between them. Germline values: CDR1 GTSNPN, CDR2 SVGIG (reference sequence). This CDR3 region has 14 residues. CDR3 nucleotide sequence: TGTGCCTGGAGTCTCACATTGACTGGAAACACCATATATTTT. Its translation: CAWSLTLTGNTIYF.

This clone came up once. This chain connects TRBV7-8 to TRBJ2-4; 7 bases are a match to TRBD1. This CDR3 comprises 17 residues. Germline V CDR1 and CDR2: SGHVS, FQNEAQ. V shed 8 bases, J shed 3 bases, and the junction held 16 bases outside the gene matches. CDR3 sequence (DNA): TGTGCCAGCTCTCAGACAGGGTGGGCTTTGGGCAAAAACATTCAGTACTTC. This gives the protein CASSQTGWALGKNIQYF.

The rearrangement uses TRBV4-2 and TRBJ1-1; 10 bases are a match to TRBD1. The CDR3 runs to 17 residues. Germline V CDR1 and CDR2: LGHNA, YNFKEQ. V lost 1 base to trimming and J lost 1 base; unmatched junction nucleotides: 6. The CDR3: CASSQGTGGRGNTEAFF. DNA of the CDR3: TGTGCCAGCAGCCAAGGGACAGGGGGAAGAGGGAACACTGAAGCTTTCTTT.

This clone was seen a handful of times. This chain connects TRBV11-2 to TRBJ2-7, with 7 positions matching TRBD1. The CDR3 sequence is 14 residues long. V trimming: 5 bases; J trimming: 4 bases; junction bases outside the gene matches: 8. Looked up from germline, CDR1 is SGHAT and CDR2 is FQNNGV. The CDR3 is CASSPTGALYEQYF. The CDR3 region has the DNA TGTGCCAGCAGCCCAACAGGGGCCCTTTACGAGCAGTACTTC.

The chain joins TRBV2 to TRBJ2-5, with TRBD2 as a possible D gene (6 bases). The CDR3 is 17 residues long. Germline CDR1 is SNHLY and CDR2 is FYNNEI. Trimming removed 2 bases from V and 4 bases from J, with 20 bases in between. This CDR3 is CASSESGPRGMVETQYF. The CDR3 DNA reads TGTGCCAGCAGTGAAAGTGGGCCACGGGGGATGGTAGAGACCCAGTACTTC.